Shown below are 25 T cell receptor beta chains from a single sample sequenced in a study of cytomegalovirus exposure and HLA in healthy donors. Some clones are missing from TCRdb's copy, which holds only in-frame ones; the method was immunoSEQ multiplex PCR. Among approximately 260,000 clones, 65% to 90% were seen once, and the ten largest hold about 1%. The specimen was PBMCs. The receptors stem from a woman between 18 and 29 years old in good health and CMV-seronegative.

The chain uses TRBV19 and TRBJ1-2; D is unresolved. V lost 4 bases to trimming and J lost 4 bases, with 10 bases between them. CDR3 length: 13 amino acids. Germline assignment: CDR1 LNHDA and CDR2 SQIVND (reference sequence). In DNA, the CDR3 is TGTGCCAGTAGTAGTTCACTTGGCTATGGCTACACCTTC. Translating it yields CASSSSLGYGYTF.

This chain links TRBV6-1 with TRBJ2-7; D unclear. V dropped 2 bases and J dropped 2 bases, with 10 bases sitting between them. The CDR3 totals 14 residues. CDR1 is MNHNS and CDR2 is SASEGT in the germline V gene. CDR3 protein: CASSENPQPYEQYF. The CDR3 region has the DNA TGTGCCAGCAGTGAAAATCCACAGCCCTACGAGCAGTACTTC.

V usage is TRBV2 and J usage is TRBJ1-5, with 7 nucleotides matching TRBD1. V was pared by 0 bases and J by 4 bases, with 3 bases of the junction left unmatched. This CDR3 is built from 15 residues. Germline loops: CDR1 SNHLY, CDR2 FYNNEI. The CDR3 sequence is CASSEAGGLNQPQHF. CDR3 coding DNA: TGTGCCAGCAGTGAAGCAGGGGGCCTGAATCAGCCCCAGCATTTT.

The chain combines TRBV11-2 with TRBJ1-6; 7 bases align to TRBD1. With 5 bases clipped from V and 7 bases from J, the junction kept 5 bases outside the gene matches. CDR1 is SGHAT and CDR2 is FQNNGV in the germline V gene. The CDR3 has 14 amino acids. The CDR3 nucleotides read TGTGCCAGCAGCAAAGACAGGGCGAATTCACCCCTCCACTTT. It codes for CASSKDRANSPLHF.

The chain couples TRBV6-1 to TRBJ1-1; 9 bases align to TRBD1. Germline V gene data show CDR1 as MNHNS and CDR2 as SASEGT. CDR3 length: 14 amino acids. After removal of 6 bases from V and 5 bases from J, the junction contained 7 bases not matched to a gene. For the CDR3, the DNA is TGTGCCAGCAGAACAGGGGGCGACTGGACTGAAGCTTTCTTT. This translates into CASRTGGDWTEAFF.

The V and J genes are TRBV6-6 and TRBJ2-3; 10 bases are a match to TRBD2. CDR1 and CDR2 from the germline V gene are MNHNY and SVGAGI (reference sequence). CDR3 size: 14 residues. V was pared by 6 bases and J by 4 bases, with 4 bases of the junction left unmatched. CDR3 residues: CASRKREGPDTQYF. CDR3 bases: TGTGCCAGCAGGAAGCGGGAGGGCCCAGATACGCAGTATTTT.

This clone was detected a few times. The chain carries TRBV19 and TRBJ2-7; 10 bases line up with TRBD1. Per germline, CDR1 LNHDA and CDR2 SQIVND (reference sequence). The CDR3 has 13 residues. The J segment lost 5 bases and the V segment lost 6 bases, leaving 4 bases of the junction unmatched. CDR3 amino acids: CASRSGQGHEQYF. The CDR3 nucleotides read TGTGCCAGTAGATCGGGACAGGGGCACGAGCAGTACTTC.

The rearrangement joins TRBV6-5 to TRBJ2-2, with TRBD1 identical over 10 bases. The ends lost 2 bases at V and 6 bases at J; junction bases unmatched: 0. The CDR3 has 14 residues. The V gene's germline CDR1 is MNHEY and CDR2 SVGAGI. The CDR3 DNA is TGTGCCAGCAGTTACGGACAGGGGGCCGGGGAGCTGTTTTTT. This codes for CASSYGQGAGELFF.

CDR3 sequence (DNA): TGCGCCAGCAGCTTAGGGGTGGGCCTCATGTACAATGAGCAGTTCTTC. Encoded protein: CASSLGVGLMYNEQFF. The chain employs TRBV5-1 and TRBJ2-1; maybe TRBD1 (5 bases). The V and J ends lost 2 bases and 4 bases respectively, with 16 bases between them. CDR1 and CDR2 from the germline V gene are SGHRS and YFSETQ. This CDR3 region has 16 residues.

This clone was observed a few times. The V call is TRBV4-1, the J call TRBJ1-2; 9 bases are a match to TRBD1. This CDR3 is built from 15 residues. V shed 0 bases, J shed 5 bases, and the junction held 4 bases outside the gene matches. Germline V gene sequence: CDR1 MGHRA, CDR2 YSYEKL. The CDR3 is CASSQEGQGFYGYTF. CDR3 DNA: TGCGCCAGCAGCCAAGAGGGACAGGGTTTTTATGGCTACACCTTC.

The rearrangement joins TRBV18 to TRBJ1-4; 7 nucleotides match TRBD1. The CDR3 is 16 amino acids. Germline V CDR1 and CDR2: KGHSH, LQKENI. Unmatched junction bases numbered 9, after V lost 8 bases and J lost 0 bases. In nucleotides, the CDR3 is TGTGCCAGCCATTTCCGACAGGGATCAACTAATGAAAAACTGTTTTTT. It yields the protein CASHFRQGSTNEKLFF.

The chain carries TRBV14 and TRBJ2-7; tentative D call: TRBD1 (5 bases). V lost 0 bases to trimming and J lost 3 bases, with 15 bases between them. Per germline, CDR1 SGHDN and CDR2 FVKESK. The CDR3 extends over 16 amino acids. The CDR3 reads CASSQEAGLAFYEQYF. CDR3 nucleotides: TGTGCCAGCAGCCAAGAGGCAGGGTTGGCCTTCTACGAGCAGTACTTC.

The chain carries TRBV27 and TRBJ1-3; D is perhaps TRBD1 (6 bases). Germline loops: CDR1 MNHEY, CDR2 SMNVEV (reference sequence). V was pared by 5 bases and J by 0 bases, with 11 bases between. This CDR3 is 15 amino acids long. The CDR3 spells CASSAGQFSGNTIYF. The CDR3 DNA sequence: TGTGCCAGCAGTGCCGGACAGTTCTCTGGAAACACCATATATTTT.

V usage is TRBV5-1 and J usage is TRBJ1-4; possibly TRBD1 for D (6 bases). With 4 bases removed from V and 2 bases from J, the gap between germline ends came to 24 bases. CDR3 length: 19 residues. Germline assignment: CDR1 SGHRS and CDR2 YFSETQ. DNA of the CDR3: TGCGCCAGCAGCCCTCTGCGGGGGGACACTCCGAGGACTAATGAAAAACTGTTTTTT. It is translated as CASSPLRGDTPRTNEKLFF.

The chain joins TRBV4-3 to TRBJ2-3; TRBD1 matches 10 bases. The CDR3 is 15 amino acids. Germline lookup yields CDR1 LGHNA and CDR2 YSLEER. With 1 base clipped from V and 4 bases from J, the junction kept 2 bases outside the gene matches. CDR3 DNA: TGCGCCAGCAGCCAAGGAGGGACAGGGGCAGATACGCAGTATTTT. It is translated as CASSQGGTGADTQYF.

This clone was detected only a few times. CDR3 sequence: CAIIWAAVAYEQYF. In DNA form, the CDR3 reads TGTGCCATCATTTGGGCAGCCGTTGCCTACGAGCAGTACTTC. This sequence joins TRBV10-3 and TRBJ2-7; D gene uncertain. The CDR3 is 14 residues long. CDR1 and CDR2 (germline): ENHRY, SYGVKD. The V gene lost 7 bases and the J gene lost 2 bases, with 15 bases spanning the gap.

The V gene is TRBV4-1, the J gene TRBJ1-4; 10 bases map to TRBD1. Per germline, CDR1 MGHRA and CDR2 YSYEKL. Trimming took 3 bases from V and 8 from J; bases not matched to a gene: 0. This CDR3 comprises 13 residues. The CDR3 sequence is CASSQTGGEKLFF. The CDR3 DNA reads TGCGCCAGCAGCCAGACAGGGGGCGAAAAACTGTTTTTT.

The CDR3 DNA sequence: TGTGCCAGTAGATCGACAGGGAACTATGGCTACACCTTC. This codes for CASRSTGNYGYTF. The chain combines TRBV19 with TRBJ1-2; 7 positions agree with TRBD1. The CDR3 is made up of 13 amino acids. With V trimmed by 6 bases and J by 2 bases, 3 bases remained unmatched. Germline V CDR1 and CDR2: LNHDA, SQIVND (reference sequence).

The CDR3 DNA sequence: TGTGCCAGCAGCGTAGAAGGACTGGCATCCTCCTACAATGAGCAGTTCTTC. The encoded protein is CASSVEGLASSYNEQFF. This chain uses TRBV9 with TRBJ2-1, with D maybe TRBD2 (5 bases). Germline V gives CDR1 SGDLS, CDR2 YYNGEE. V lost 0 bases to trimming and J lost 0 bases, with 13 bases between them. The CDR3 is made up of 17 amino acids.

This clone has a single count. The chain couples TRBV30 to TRBJ1-2; no clear D gene. The V end was cut by 1 base, the J end by 4 bases, with 16 bases between. CDR3 length equals 15 residues. Germline CDR1 is GTSNPN and CDR2 is SVGIG (reference sequence). The CDR3 nucleotides read TGTGCCTGGAGTGCCCAGTTAAAAAATATCTATGGCTACACCTTC. It translates to CAWSAQLKNIYGYTF.

This chain uses TRBV4-1 with TRBJ2-7, with D unresolved. Germline CDR1 and CDR2: MGHRA and YSYEKL. V was pared by 1 base and J by 0 bases, with 4 bases between. This CDR3 region has 13 residues. The CDR3 is CASSQGSSYEQYF. The CDR3 DNA sequence: TGCGCCAGCAGCCAAGGCAGCTCCTACGAGCAGTACTTC.

This chain joins TRBV27 and TRBJ2-1; 12 bases are shared with TRBD2. The CDR3 loop spans 16 amino acids. Germline lookup yields CDR1 MNHEY and CDR2 SMNVEV (reference sequence). V was pared by 3 bases and J by 7 bases, with 7 bases of the junction left unmatched. CDR3 loop: CASSFILAGGGNEQFF. In nucleotides, the CDR3 is TGTGCCAGCAGTTTCATTCTAGCGGGAGGGGGAAATGAGCAGTTCTTC.

This clone appeared a single time. The chain links TRBV5-1 to TRBJ2-7; TRBD2 matches at 8 bases. The CDR3 runs 13 residues. Germline trimming cut 0 bases from V and 7 bases from J; bases unmatched to any gene: 3. CDR1 and CDR2 from the germline V gene are SGHRS and YFSETQ. CDR3 bases: TGCGCCAGCAGCTTGGAAGGCGGGGGGGAGCAGTACTTC. It specifies CASSLEGGGEQYF.

The V call is TRBV7-3, the J call TRBJ2-3, with D maybe TRBD2 (5 bases). Per germline, CDR1 SGHTA and CDR2 FQGTGA. The CDR3 extends over 16 amino acids. The germline V and J ends were trimmed by 0 bases and 1 base, with 11 bases remaining between them. In nucleotides, the CDR3 is TGTGCCAGCAGCTTAACCGGCCGGGGAGGCACAGATACGCAGTATTTT. Translating gives CASSLTGRGGTDTQYF.

The V gene is TRBV20-1, the J gene TRBJ2-3; D remains ambiguous. The CDR3 covers 11 residues. Trimming left V 7 bases short and J 0 bases short, with 5 bases between. Germline CDR1 DFQATT, CDR2 SNEGSKA (reference sequence). CDR3 DNA sequence: TGCAGTGTCTATAGCACAGATACGCAGTATTTT. Protein product: CSVYSTDTQYF.